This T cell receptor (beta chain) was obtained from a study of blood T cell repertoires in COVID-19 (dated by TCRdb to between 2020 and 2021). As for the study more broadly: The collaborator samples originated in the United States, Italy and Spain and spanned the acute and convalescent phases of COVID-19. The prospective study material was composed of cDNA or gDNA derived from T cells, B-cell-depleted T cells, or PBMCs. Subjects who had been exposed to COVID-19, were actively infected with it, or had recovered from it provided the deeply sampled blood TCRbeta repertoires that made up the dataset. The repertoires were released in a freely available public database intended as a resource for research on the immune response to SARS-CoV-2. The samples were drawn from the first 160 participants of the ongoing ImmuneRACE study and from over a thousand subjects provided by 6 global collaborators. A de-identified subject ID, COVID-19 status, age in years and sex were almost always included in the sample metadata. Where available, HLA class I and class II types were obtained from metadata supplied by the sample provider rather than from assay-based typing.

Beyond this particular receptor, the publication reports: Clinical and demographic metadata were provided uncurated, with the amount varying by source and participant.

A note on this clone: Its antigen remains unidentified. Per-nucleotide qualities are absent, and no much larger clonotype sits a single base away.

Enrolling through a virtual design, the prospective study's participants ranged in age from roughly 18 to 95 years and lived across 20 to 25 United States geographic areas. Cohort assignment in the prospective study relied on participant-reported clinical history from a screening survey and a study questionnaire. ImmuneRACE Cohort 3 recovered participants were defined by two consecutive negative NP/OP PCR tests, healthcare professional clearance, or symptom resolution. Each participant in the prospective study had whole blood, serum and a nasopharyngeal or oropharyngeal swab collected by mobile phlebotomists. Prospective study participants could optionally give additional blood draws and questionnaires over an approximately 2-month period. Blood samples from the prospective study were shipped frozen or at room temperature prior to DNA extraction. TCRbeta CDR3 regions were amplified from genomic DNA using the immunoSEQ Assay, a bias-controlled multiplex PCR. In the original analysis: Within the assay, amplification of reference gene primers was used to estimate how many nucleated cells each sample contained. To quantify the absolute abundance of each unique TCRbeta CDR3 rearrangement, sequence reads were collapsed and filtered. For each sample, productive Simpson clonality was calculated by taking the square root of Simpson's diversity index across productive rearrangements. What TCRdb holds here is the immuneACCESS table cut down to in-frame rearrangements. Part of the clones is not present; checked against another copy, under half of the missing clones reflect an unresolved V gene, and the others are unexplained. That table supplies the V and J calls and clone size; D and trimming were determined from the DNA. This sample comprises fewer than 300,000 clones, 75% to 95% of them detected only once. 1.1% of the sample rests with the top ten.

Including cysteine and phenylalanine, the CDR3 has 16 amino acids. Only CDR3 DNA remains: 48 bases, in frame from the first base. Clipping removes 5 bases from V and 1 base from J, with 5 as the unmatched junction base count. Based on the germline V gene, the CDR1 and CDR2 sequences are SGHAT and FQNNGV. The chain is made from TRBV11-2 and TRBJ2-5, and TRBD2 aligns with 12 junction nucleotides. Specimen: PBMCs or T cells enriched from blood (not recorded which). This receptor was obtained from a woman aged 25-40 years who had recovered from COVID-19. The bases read TGTGCCAGCAGCGGAGGACTAGCGGGGACCCAAGAGACCCAGTACTTC. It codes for CASSGGLAGTQETQYF.